This T cell receptor (beta chain) was identified in a study of early T cells in non-severe SARS-CoV-2 infection. TCRdb reprocessed the 5' RACE reads via MiXCR and lists one record per CDR3 protein. The data show tens of thousands of distinct CDR3 sequences, 5% to 6.5% seen once. V shed 4 bases, J shed 2 bases, and the junction held 7 bases outside the gene matches. The CDR3 is 16 amino acids. Germline assignment: CDR1 SGHRS and CDR2 YFSETQ. Ten or more counts support this clonotype. This rearrangement joins TRBV5-1 to TRBJ2-3, with 10 nucleotides matching TRBD1. The material was whole blood, obtained at baseline. The clonotype comes from an adult who was a healthcare worker with PCR-confirmed SARS-CoV-2 infection or an uninfected control (not recorded which). CDR3: CASSGGTGEATDTQYF. Here the CDR3 DNA reads TGCGCCAGCAGCGGAGGGACAGGGGAGGCCACAGATACGCAGTATTTT.